These T cell receptor beta chains were read from a single sample in a study of blood T cell repertoires in COVID-19. Method: immunoSEQ multiplex PCR; TCRdb's copy keeps in-frame clones and lacks some. Seen here are 250,000 to 300,000 clones, about 85% observed once, and the top ten hold 3.5% to 4%. Sequenced sample: peripheral blood. These receptors all come from a man aged 18 to 35 with active or convalescent COVID-19. Each CDR3 is given with its conserved first and last residue. Clone size appears in some rows only: once, few, many, or a class for an expanded clone.

v_call: TRBV5-1; clone_size: once; cdr3_length: 14; cdr3_aa: CASSFTGDTGELFF
v_call: TRBV27; clone_size: NA; cdr3_length: 14; cdr3_aa: CASGTGQGNEKLFF
v_call: TRBV7-9; clone_size: few; cdr3_length: 14; cdr3_aa: CASSLGGDNQPQHF
v_call: TRBV5-1; clone_size: NA; cdr3_length: 14; cdr3_aa: CASSPGQVGDIQYF
v_call: TRBV25-1; clone_size: NA; cdr3_length: 13; cdr3_aa: CASRGGGFTEAFF
v_call: TRBV2; clone_size: NA; cdr3_length: 16; cdr3_aa: CASSTSSGVISYEQYF
v_call: TRBV29-1; clone_size: NA; cdr3_length: 13; cdr3_aa: CSVENRSNYGYTF
v_call: TRBV19; clone_size: NA; cdr3_length: 15; cdr3_aa: CASSLTGGLHYGYTF
v_call: TRBV5-1; clone_size: NA; cdr3_length: 14; cdr3_aa: CASSLGGEGTEAFF
v_call: TRBV28; clone_size: few; cdr3_length: 13; cdr3_aa: CASRTKGVNTIYF
v_call: TRBV28; clone_size: NA; cdr3_length: 16; cdr3_aa: CASNPLGGAWNQPQHF
v_call: TRBV6-5; clone_size: NA; cdr3_length: 14; cdr3_aa: CASIKGTENEKLFF
v_call: TRBV2; clone_size: NA; cdr3_length: 8; cdr3_aa: CAIPQYTF
v_call: TRBV4-1; clone_size: NA; cdr3_length: 16; cdr3_aa: CASSPGHSSYNSPLHF
v_call: TRBV3-1/TRBV3-2; clone_size: NA; cdr3_length: 14; cdr3_aa: CASSLDQGEETQYF
v_call: TRBV4-2; clone_size: once; cdr3_length: 13; cdr3_aa: CASSQPKEYEQYF
v_call: TRBV30; clone_size: NA; cdr3_length: 14; cdr3_aa: CAWRPSGNNNEQFF
v_call: TRBV11-2; clone_size: NA; cdr3_length: 15; cdr3_aa: CASSLGLGPLDTIYF
v_call: TRBV9; clone_size: NA; cdr3_length: 15; cdr3_aa: CASSPQDDRLYEQYF
v_call: TRBV2; clone_size: NA; cdr3_length: 16; cdr3_aa: CASSRGQPATNEKLFF
v_call: TRBV15; clone_size: once; cdr3_length: 16; cdr3_aa: CATSRERGFLNQPQHF
v_call: TRBV19; clone_size: NA; cdr3_length: 19; cdr3_aa: CASSPRGGLGISSNQPQHF
v_call: TRBV27; clone_size: few; cdr3_length: 13; cdr3_aa: CASSPQMNTEAFF
v_call: TRBV24-1; clone_size: NA; cdr3_length: 15; cdr3_aa: CATSDAGTGEAEAFF
v_call: TRBV30; clone_size: NA; cdr3_length: 12; cdr3_aa: CAWSVLREKLFF
v_call: TRBV25-1; clone_size: many; cdr3_length: 16; cdr3_aa: CASSAPDRGAPYGYTF
v_call: TRBV12-5; clone_size: NA; cdr3_length: 20; cdr3_aa: CASGLFRTSGGAVSTGELFF
v_call: TRBV6-5; clone_size: NA; cdr3_length: 15; cdr3_aa: CASSRQSSYRNIQYF
v_call: TRBV29-1; clone_size: NA; cdr3_length: 15; cdr3_aa: CSVTRGLAGEVEQFF
v_call: TRBV3-1/TRBV3-2; clone_size: once; cdr3_length: 16; cdr3_aa: CASSQLSGIQNTEAFF
v_call: TRBV11-2; clone_size: NA; cdr3_length: 13; cdr3_aa: CASRTGQGNEQFF
v_call: TRBV5-1; clone_size: NA; cdr3_length: 15; cdr3_aa: CASSPEGSSGNTIYF
v_call: TRBV11-2; clone_size: NA; cdr3_length: 14; cdr3_aa: CASSLILPGAEAFF
v_call: TRBV21-1; clone_size: NA; cdr3_length: 16; cdr3_aa: CASSKALKRPNYGYTF
v_call: TRBV9; clone_size: NA; cdr3_length: 12; cdr3_aa: CSSGSSYNEQFF
v_call: TRBV6-2/TRBV6-3; clone_size: NA; cdr3_length: 14; cdr3_aa: CASSYIAGVGEQYF
v_call: TRBV12-3/TRBV12-4; clone_size: NA; cdr3_length: 13; cdr3_aa: CASSLKNILGYTF
v_call: TRBV9; clone_size: once; cdr3_length: 14; cdr3_aa: CASSPSDRFYGYTF
v_call: TRBV2; clone_size: NA; cdr3_length: 15; cdr3_aa: CASSIPSGGTDTQYF